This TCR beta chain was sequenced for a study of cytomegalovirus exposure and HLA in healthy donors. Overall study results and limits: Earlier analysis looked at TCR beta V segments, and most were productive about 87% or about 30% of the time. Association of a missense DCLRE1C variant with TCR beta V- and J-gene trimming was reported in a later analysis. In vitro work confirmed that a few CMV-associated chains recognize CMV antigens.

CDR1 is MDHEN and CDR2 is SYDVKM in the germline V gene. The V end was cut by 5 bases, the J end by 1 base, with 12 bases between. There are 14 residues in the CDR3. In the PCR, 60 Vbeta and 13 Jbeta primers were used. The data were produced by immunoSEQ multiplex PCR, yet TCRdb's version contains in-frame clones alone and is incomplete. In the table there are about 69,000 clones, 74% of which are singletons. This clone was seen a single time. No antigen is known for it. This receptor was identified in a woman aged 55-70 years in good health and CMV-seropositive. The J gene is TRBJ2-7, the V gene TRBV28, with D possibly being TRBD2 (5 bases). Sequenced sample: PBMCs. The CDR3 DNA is TGTGCCAGCAGTCTGGCCGGCGGGTCCTACGAGCAGTACTTC. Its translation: CASSLAGGSYEQYF.